The next 32 T cell receptor beta chains were all read from a single sample in a study of CD8 T cell repertoires and HIV-1 epitope variants. Which antigens these TCRs recognize remains unknown. The table came from immunoSEQ multiplex PCR; TCRdb's copy has only in-frame clones and leaves some out. The data hold about 2,900 clones, with around 73% observed a single time. The sample comprised cultured CD8+ T cells derived from PBMCs. The receptors originated from a male donor with HIV.

The chain is built from TRBV6-6 and TRBJ2-5; 12 nucleotides agree with TRBD1. Germline V lookup: CDR1 MNHNY, CDR2 SVGAGI (reference sequence). The CDR3 sequence is 16 residues long. After removal of 5 bases from V and 5 bases from J, the junction contained 9 bases not matched to a gene. CDR3 DNA: TGTGCCAGCAGTCAGGGACAGGGGGCGTTTTCCGAGACCCAGTACTTC. Its protein is CASSQGQGAFSETQYF.

This clone was observed a few times. The chain links TRBV29-1 to TRBJ2-1; D ambiguous. Trimming cost V 2 bases and J 6 bases, with 11 bases left between them. CDR1 SQVTM and CDR2 ANQGSEA come from the germline V gene. The CDR3 loop spans 13 amino acids. DNA of the CDR3: TGCAGCGTTGAACCGGACCCTGGCAATGAGCAGTTCTTC. Translation gives CSVEPDPGNEQFF.

CDR3 sequence: CASSFEGGLYNEQFF. CDR3 nucleotides: TGTGCCAGCAGTTTCGAGGGGGGGCTTTACAATGAGCAGTTCTTC. This sequence joins TRBV28 and TRBJ2-1, with D possibly matching TRBD2 (7 bases). The V gene's germline CDR1 is MDHEN and CDR2 SYDVKM. The CDR3 loop spans 15 amino acids. With 3 bases removed from V and 4 bases from J, the gap between germline ends came to 13 bases.

The chain combines TRBV6-5 with TRBJ1-3; D is uncertain. Germline V gives CDR1 MNHEY, CDR2 SVGAGI. The CDR3 is 14 residues long. V was trimmed by 6 bases and J by 2 bases, leaving 11 bases between them. CDR3 protein: CASRATLAGNTIYF. Here the CDR3 DNA reads TGTGCCAGCAGGGCCACACTTGCTGGAAACACCATATATTTT.

This clone was observed once. Since no conserved phenylalanine or tryptophan closes the CDR3, a read error is the likely cause. Because the CDR3's place on the DNA is in doubt, the DNA is left out and the CDR3 is given as listed by TCRdb. V usage is TRBV6-4 and J usage is TRBJ2-2; TRBD1 reflects the table's D call only, with no check against the DNA. Looked up from germline, CDR1 is MRHNA and CDR2 is SNTAGT. The CDR3 is 13 residues long, ends included. The CDR3 reads CPSSPGDTGEPFL.

CDR3 nucleotides: TGCGCCAGCAGCCACGCACAGGGAGGCCTTCACGAGCAGTACTTC. It specifies CASSHAQGGLHEQYF. This sequence joins TRBV4-3 and TRBJ2-7; D may correspond to TRBD1 or TRBD2 (6 bases each). The germline gives CDR1 LGHNA, CDR2 YSLEER. The CDR3 spans 15 residues. Deletions cut 3 bases from V and 5 bases from J, with 17 bases between.

The chain is built from TRBV7-9 and TRBJ1-4; possibly TRBD1 for D (5 bases). Germline assignment: CDR1 SEHNR and CDR2 FQNEAQ (reference sequence). CDR3 length: 15 amino acids. Trimming pared 2 bases from V and 3 bases from J, leaving 10 bases between. In DNA, the CDR3 is TGTGCCAGCAGCTTATCTGGGGGACCTAATGAAAAACTGTTTTTT. It yields the protein CASSLSGGPNEKLFF.

This clone was counted once. The chain is built from TRBV5-8 and TRBJ2-3, with D possibly matching TRBD2 (7 bases). Trimming stripped 0 bases from V and 6 bases from J, with 20 bases between. There are 17 residues in the CDR3. CDR1 is SGHTS, CDR2 YDEGEE, per germline. The CDR3 protein is CASSLASLGRGGDTQYF. In nucleotides, the CDR3 is TGTGCCAGCAGCTTGGCCAGTTTAGGTAGGGGGGGTGATACGCAGTATTTT.

V is TRBV7-2 and J is TRBJ2-2; 9 bases agree with TRBD1. This CDR3 region has 13 residues. The ends lost 1 base at V and 12 bases at J; junction bases unmatched: 3. The germline V gene encodes CDR1 SGHTA and CDR2 FQGNSA. CDR3 amino acids: CASSLVGQGQLFF. CDR3 DNA: TGTGCCAGCAGCTTAGTGGGACAGGGTCAGCTGTTTTTT.

The genes are TRBV6-8 and TRBJ1-6, with D uncertain. This CDR3 is built from 15 residues. The germline V gene has CDR1 MNHGY and CDR2 SAAAGT. Trimming took 5 bases from V and 10 from J, leaving 18 bases between them. As DNA, the CDR3 is TGTGCCAGCAGTCCGATCGGGGAGAGGGAATCACCCCTCCACTTT. Its protein product is CASSPIGERESPLHF.

This clone was recorded once. This chain connects TRBV5-1 to TRBJ2-5; 9 bases fit TRBD2. The trim removed 5 bases at V and 4 bases at J, leaving 12 bases unmatched. The V gene's germline CDR1 is SGHRS and CDR2 YFSETQ. This CDR3 has 16 amino acids. The CDR3 DNA reads as TGCGCCAGCAGTTTTTATAGCGGGAGAAGGGGAGAGACCCAGTACTTC. Its translation is CASSFYSGRRGETQYF.

The chain uses TRBV29-1 and TRBJ1-1; D unclear. In germline, CDR1 is SQVTM, CDR2 ANQGSEA. The CDR3 is 14 amino acids. V gave up 3 bases and J gave up 4 bases, with 15 bases separating them. The CDR3 protein is CSVERRGSGTEAFF. DNA of the CDR3: TGCAGCGTTGAGAGGCGAGGGAGCGGCACTGAAGCTTTCTTT.

The J gene is TRBJ1-1, the V gene TRBV29-1; 7 nucleotides agree with TRBD1. Unmatched junction bases numbered 6, after V lost 1 base and J lost 4 bases. Germline assignment: CDR1 SQVTM and CDR2 ANQGSEA. CDR3 length: 14 residues. CDR3 coding DNA: TGCAGCGTTGAAGGAAGGGGGCCATTCACTGAAGCTTTCTTT. Its protein is CSVEGRGPFTEAFF.

CDR3 amino acids: CASSISRTGVNTGELFF. Written as DNA, the CDR3 is TGTGCCAGCTCTATTTCCAGGACAGGGGTTAACACCGGGGAGCTGTTTTTT. This rearrangement joins TRBV7-3 to TRBJ2-2; 9 bases are a match to TRBD1. The CDR3 has 17 residues. Germline V CDR1 and CDR2: SGHTA, FQGTGA. Trimming at V came to 8 bases and at J to 2 bases, leaving 12 bases not matched to a gene.

This chain joins TRBV7-6 and TRBJ2-1, with D possibly matching TRBD2 (6 bases). Germline V CDR1 and CDR2: SGHVS, FNYEAQ. V lost 4 bases and J lost 3, with 13 bases in between. The CDR3 runs to 15 residues. In nucleotides, the CDR3 is TGTGCCAGCAGCTATGGTTCGGGACTCTACAATGAGCAGTTCTTC. Translated, it gives CASSYGSGLYNEQFF. Based on the CDR3 plus reference TRBV7-6 and TRBJ2-1, the full variable domain is GAGVSQSPRYKVTKRGQDVALRCDPISGHVSLYWYRQALGQGPEFLTYFNYEAQQDKSGLPNDRFSAERPEGSISTLTIQRTEQRDSAMYRCASSYGSGLYNEQFFGPGTRLTVL.

The V gene is TRBV6-4, the J gene TRBJ1-1, with D perhaps matching TRBD1 (6 bases). V was shortened by 4 bases and J by 9 bases, with 15 bases between the two germline ends. The CDR3 runs 13 residues. Germline CDR1 is MRHNA and CDR2 is SNTAGT. CDR3 protein: CASSVDQQGKAFF. CDR3 DNA sequence: TGTGCCAGCAGTGTCGATCAACAGGGAAAAGCTTTCTTT.

This clone turned up a few times. This chain connects TRBV5-4 to TRBJ2-3; a weak D match, TRBD2 (7 bases). The germline V gene has CDR1 SGHNT and CDR2 YYREEE (reference sequence). The V gene lost 1 base and the J gene lost 4 bases, with 13 bases spanning the gap. The CDR3 has 15 amino acids. The CDR3 here is CASSLSAGAPDTQYF. DNA for the CDR3: TGTGCCAGCAGCTTGTCGGCGGGGGCACCAGATACGCAGTATTTT.

This rearrangement joins TRBV27 to TRBJ1-3; D unclear. V was clipped by 4 bases and J by 0 bases, with 10 bases between them. This CDR3 contains 15 residues. CDR1 is MNHEY and CDR2 is SMNVEV in the germline V gene (reference sequence). CDR3 sequence reads: CASSSSRTSGNTIYF. DNA of the CDR3: TGTGCCAGCAGTTCCTCCAGGACCTCTGGAAACACCATATATTTT.

The chain has TRBV6-5 and TRBJ2-1; D possibly corresponds to TRBD1 (6 bases). V lost 2 bases, J lost 10 bases, and 12 bases lay in between. CDR1 is MNHEY, CDR2 SVGAGI, per germline. This CDR3 has 13 amino acids. The CDR3 DNA is TGTGCCAGCAGTTACGTGGACAGCCGGGAGCAGTTCTTC. Its protein is CASSYVDSREQFF.

The rearrangement joins TRBV4-3 to TRBJ2-1, with 7 bases lining up with TRBD1. The germline V gene encodes CDR1 LGHNA and CDR2 YSLEER. This CDR3 is built from 15 residues. The trim removed 3 bases at V and 5 bases at J, leaving 7 bases unmatched. CDR3 in amino acids: CASSHLDGTDNEQFF. The CDR3, as DNA: TGCGCCAGCAGCCACTTAGACGGGACAGACAATGAGCAGTTCTTC.

The chain couples TRBV4-1 to TRBJ2-7; TRBD2 aligns across 15 bases. Germline trimming cut 0 bases from V and 0 bases from J; bases unmatched to any gene: 6. This CDR3 has 19 amino acids. The germline V gene encodes CDR1 MGHRA and CDR2 YSYEKL. As DNA, the CDR3 is TGCGCCAGCAGCCAAGATTTGGGACTAGCGGGAGGCCTCTCCTACGAGCAGTACTTC. Translated, it gives CASSQDLGLAGGLSYEQYF.

This chain uses TRBV15 with TRBJ2-3; 13 nucleotides align to TRBD2. This CDR3 comprises 15 residues. Germline V gene data show CDR1 as LNHNV and CDR2 as YYDKDF (reference sequence). J gave up 4 bases and V 3 bases, and 1 base lay outside the gene matches. The CDR3 DNA reads TGTGCCACCAGCAGTACTAGCGGGGGGGCAGATACGCAGTATTTT. This sequence encodes CATSSTSGGADTQYF. Based on the CDR3 plus reference TRBV15 and TRBJ2-3, the full variable domain is DAMVIQNPRYQVTQFGKPVTLSCSQTLNHNVMYWYQQKSSQAPKLLFHYYDKDFNNEADTPDNFQSRRPNTSFCFLDIRSPGLGDTAMYLCATSSTSGGADTQYFGPGTRLTVL.

In its sample, this clone was seen a few times. V usage is TRBV19 and J usage is TRBJ1-1; D gene ambiguous. The germline V and J ends were trimmed by 8 bases and 4 bases, with 14 bases remaining between them. This CDR3 comprises 13 residues. CDR1 is LNHDA, CDR2 SQIVND, per germline (reference sequence). The CDR3 loop reads CASASGGITEAFF. CDR3 DNA sequence: TGTGCCAGTGCGTCGGGAGGGATCACTGAAGCTTTCTTT. Full variable domain (missing parts from reference TRBV19 and TRBJ1-1): DGGITQSPKYLFRKEGQNVTLSCEQNLNHDAMYWYRQDPGQGLRLIYYSQIVNDFQKGDIAEGYSVSREKKESFPLTVTSAQKNPTAFYLCASASGGITEAFFGQGTRLTVV.

J is TRBJ2-7 and V is TRBV18; D is perhaps TRBD1 (6 bases). V lost 5 bases and J lost 1, with 9 bases in between. Germline CDR1 KGHSH, CDR2 LQKENI. The CDR3 runs 13 residues. CDR3 residues: CASSTGPSYEQYF. DNA of the CDR3: TGTGCCAGCTCAACAGGGCCGTCCTACGAGCAGTACTTC.

This clone was counted a few times. This chain connects TRBV27 to TRBJ2-5; D is perhaps TRBD1 (6 bases). Trimming removed 3 bases at V and 4 bases at J, with 15 bases between. The CDR3 covers 15 residues. The germline V gene has CDR1 MNHEY and CDR2 SMNVEV (reference sequence). The CDR3 nucleotides read TGTGCCAGCAGTTTGTCTACAGGGATGGGAGAGACCCAGTACTTC. Translating gives CASSLSTGMGETQYF.

The rearrangement uses TRBV9 and TRBJ1-4, with TRBD1 matching over 9 bases. Unmatched junction bases numbered 5, after V lost 3 bases and J lost 5 bases. The CDR3 runs to 15 residues. Germline values: CDR1 SGDLS, CDR2 YYNGEE. CDR3 residues: CASSATGTGNEKLFF. CDR3 DNA sequence: TGTGCCAGCAGCGCGACCGGGACAGGGAATGAAAAACTGTTTTTT.

CDR3 protein: CASSLDRVQETQYF. The CDR3, as DNA: TGTGCCAGCAGCTTAGACCGCGTACAAGAGACCCAGTACTTC. The chain uses TRBV7-9 and TRBJ2-5, with D unresolved. V was clipped by 1 base and J by 2 bases, with 8 bases between them. The germline V gene has CDR1 SEHNR and CDR2 FQNEAQ (reference sequence). This CDR3 is 14 amino acids long.

This chain connects TRBV14 to TRBJ1-4; the D is unclear. Germline V lookup: CDR1 SGHDN, CDR2 FVKESK. Deletions cut 0 bases from V and 7 bases from J, with 9 bases between. This CDR3 spans 14 amino acids. The CDR3 here is CASSQDQGLEKLFF. CDR3 nucleotides: TGTGCCAGCAGCCAAGACCAAGGACTTGAAAAACTGTTTTTT.

In DNA, the CDR3 is TGCGCCAGCAGCCCGACAGGATCTAATGAAAAACTGTTTTTT. This sequence encodes CASSPTGSNEKLFF. The chain carries TRBV4-1 and TRBJ1-4, with D maybe TRBD1 (6 bases). From germline, CDR1 is MGHRA and CDR2 YSYEKL. CDR3 length equals 14 residues. V gave up 4 bases and J gave up 3 bases, with 9 bases separating them.

This clone was counted a few times. This rearrangement joins TRBV7-9 to TRBJ1-5, with TRBD1 matching over 10 bases. The length of the CDR3 is 13 residues. The V segment lost 5 bases and the J segment 11 bases; nucleotides outside the gene matches: 6. Germline V gives CDR1 SEHNR, CDR2 FQNEAQ (reference sequence). CDR3 loop: CASSPFGTGAQHF. CDR3 sequence (DNA): TGTGCCAGCAGCCCATTCGGGACAGGGGCCCAGCATTTT. The complete variable domain, with remaining parts taken from reference TRBV7-9 and TRBJ1-5, reads DTGVSQNPRHKITKRGQNVTFRCDPISEHNRLYWYRQTLGQGPEFLTYFQNEAQLEKSRLLSDRFSAERPKGSFSTLEIQRTEQGDSAMYLCASSPFGTGAQHFGDGTRLSIL.

This rearrangement joins TRBV29-1 to TRBJ1-1; D is uncertain. The CDR3 extends over 13 amino acids. V lost 3 bases, J lost 2 bases, and 10 bases lay in between. The V gene's germline CDR1 is SQVTM and CDR2 ANQGSEA. The chain's CDR3 is CSVESQRNTEAFF. CDR3 DNA sequence: TGCAGCGTTGAGAGTCAGAGAAACACTGAAGCTTTCTTT.

This clone was counted once. V and J are TRBV15 and TRBJ1-1; 7 bases fit TRBD1. The CDR3 extends over 14 amino acids. The V gene's germline CDR1 is LNHNV and CDR2 YYDKDF (reference sequence). Losses at the gene ends were 3 bases for V and 7 bases for J; bases not matched to a gene: 8. The CDR3 here is CATSRSRGTDEAFF. The CDR3 region has the DNA TGTGCCACCAGCAGGTCCCGTGGGACAGATGAAGCTTTCTTT. The full variable domain, rest sourced from reference TRBV15 and TRBJ1-1, is DAMVIQNPRYQVTQFGKPVTLSCSQTLNHNVMYWYQQKSSQAPKLLFHYYDKDFNNEADTPDNFQSRRPNTSFCFLDIRSPGLGDTAMYLCATSRSRGTDEAFFGQGTRLTVV.